The 6 T cell receptor beta chains listed next were all sequenced from one sample in a study of T cells in localized non-small cell lung cancer. TCRdb's table, derived via immunoSEQ multiplex PCR, lists solely in-frame clones and lacks some. This sample has thousands of clones, with around 35% found just once. The specimen was lung tumor tissue, collected before any cancer treatment. These receptor sequences come from a man aged 40 to 69 with stage II lung adenocarcinoma.

This clone was seen a handful of times. The V and J genes are TRBV19 and TRBJ2-1, with a weak D call TRBD1 (5 bases). V was clipped by 3 bases and J by 11 bases, with 14 bases between them. CDR1 LNHDA and CDR2 SQIVND come from the germline V gene (reference sequence). This CDR3 region has 13 residues. The CDR3 here is CASSMRDSLKQFF. The CDR3 coding sequence is TGTGCCAGTAGTATGAGAGACAGTCTAAAGCAGTTCTTC.

The chain carries TRBV29-1 and TRBJ1-1; 9 nucleotides match TRBD1. CDR1 and CDR2 from the germline V gene are SQVTM and ANQGSEA. Trimming cost V 7 bases and J 11 bases; bases outside gene matches: 11. The CDR3 loop spans 12 amino acids. The CDR3 protein is CSATGQGLGAFF. The DNA for the CDR3 is TGCAGCGCCACGGGACAGGGACTCGGGGCTTTCTTT. The whole variable domain, remainder taken from reference TRBV29-1 and TRBJ1-1, is SAVISQKPSRDICQRGTSLTIQCQVDSQVTMMFWYRQQPGQSLTLIATANQGSEATYESGFVIDKFPISRPNLTFSTLTVSNMSPEDSSIYLCSATGQGLGAFFGQGTRLTVV.

The chain combines TRBV19 with TRBJ2-5; 7 bases are shared with TRBD1. The CDR3 is made up of 18 amino acids. Germline V gene sequence: CDR1 LNHDA, CDR2 SQIVND (reference sequence). V lost 0 bases to trimming and J lost 4 bases; unmatched junction nucleotides: 14. CDR3 amino acids: CASSIDYRGYAEGETQYF. CDR3 nucleotide sequence: TGTGCCAGTAGTATAGATTACAGGGGATATGCCGAGGGAGAGACCCAGTACTTC.

This clone is categorized as medium-sized. The V gene is TRBV11-3, the J gene TRBJ2-5; no reliable D call. Germline V CDR1 and CDR2: SGHNT, YENEEA. The length of the CDR3 is 14 residues. Trimming shortened V by 1 base and J by 3 bases, and 9 bases separated the two germline ends. This CDR3 is CASSLVALEETQYF. The CDR3 bases are TGTGCCAGCAGCTTAGTTGCACTTGAAGAGACCCAGTACTTC.

The chain has TRBV18 and TRBJ1-1; D gene unclear. Germline CDR1 and CDR2: KGHSH and LQKENI. The V gene lost 3 bases and the J gene lost 1 base, with 9 bases spanning the gap. The CDR3 has 14 amino acids. For the CDR3, the DNA is TGTGCCAGCTCACCGAGGCAGACGAACACTGAAGCTTTCTTT. It is translated as CASSPRQTNTEAFF.

The chain uses TRBV10-2 and TRBJ1-5; no firm D call. This CDR3 spans 16 amino acids. Trimming shortened V by 5 bases and J by 0 bases, and 14 bases separated the two germline ends. Germline V gene data show CDR1 as WSHSY and CDR2 as SAAADI. The CDR3 loop is CASSPWTSDSNQPQHF. For the CDR3, the DNA is TGCGCCAGCAGTCCTTGGACCTCAGATAGCAATCAGCCCCAGCATTTT.